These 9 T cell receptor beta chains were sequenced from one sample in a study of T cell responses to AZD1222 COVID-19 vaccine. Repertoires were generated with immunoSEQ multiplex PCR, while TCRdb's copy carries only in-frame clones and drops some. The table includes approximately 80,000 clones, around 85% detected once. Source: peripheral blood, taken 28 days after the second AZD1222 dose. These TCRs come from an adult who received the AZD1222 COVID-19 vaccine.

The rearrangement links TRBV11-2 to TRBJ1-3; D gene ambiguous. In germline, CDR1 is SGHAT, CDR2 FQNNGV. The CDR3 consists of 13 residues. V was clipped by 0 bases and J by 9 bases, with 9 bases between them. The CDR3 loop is CASSLEAATTIYF. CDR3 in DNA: TGTGCCAGCAGCTTAGAGGCAGCTACCACCATATATTTT.

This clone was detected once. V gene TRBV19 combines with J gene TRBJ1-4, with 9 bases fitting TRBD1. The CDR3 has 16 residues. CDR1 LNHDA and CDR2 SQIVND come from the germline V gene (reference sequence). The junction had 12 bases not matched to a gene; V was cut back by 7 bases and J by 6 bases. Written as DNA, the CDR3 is TGTGCCAGTACCCTGGAGGGGAGGACAGGGGATGAAAAACTGTTTTTT. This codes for CASTLEGRTGDEKLFF.

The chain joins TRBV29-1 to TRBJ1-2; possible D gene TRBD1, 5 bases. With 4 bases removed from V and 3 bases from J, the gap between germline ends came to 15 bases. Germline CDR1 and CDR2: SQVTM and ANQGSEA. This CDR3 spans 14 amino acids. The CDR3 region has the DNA TGCAGCGTTGTCATTGGGGGAGGGGACTATGGCTACACCTTC. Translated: CSVVIGGGDYGYTF.

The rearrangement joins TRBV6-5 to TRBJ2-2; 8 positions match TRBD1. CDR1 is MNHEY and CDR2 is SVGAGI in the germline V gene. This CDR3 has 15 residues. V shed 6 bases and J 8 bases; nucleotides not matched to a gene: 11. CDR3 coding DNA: TGTGCCAGCAGGGACAGGGAGTCAAGTGGAGGGGAGCTGTTTTTT. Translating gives CASRDRESSGGELFF.

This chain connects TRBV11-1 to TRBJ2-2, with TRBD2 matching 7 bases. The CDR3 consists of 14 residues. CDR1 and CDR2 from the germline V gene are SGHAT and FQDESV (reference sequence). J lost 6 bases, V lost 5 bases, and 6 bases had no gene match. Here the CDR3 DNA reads TGTGCCAGCAGCGCCCAGACTAGCTCCGGGGAGCTGTTTTTT. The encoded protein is CASSAQTSSGELFF.

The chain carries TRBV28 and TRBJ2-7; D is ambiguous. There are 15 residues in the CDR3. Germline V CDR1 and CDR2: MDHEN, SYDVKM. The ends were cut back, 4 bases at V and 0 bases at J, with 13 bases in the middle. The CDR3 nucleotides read TGTGCCAGCAGTTACCTTGGACGGAACTCCTACGAGCAGTACTTC. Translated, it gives CASSYLGRNSYEQYF.

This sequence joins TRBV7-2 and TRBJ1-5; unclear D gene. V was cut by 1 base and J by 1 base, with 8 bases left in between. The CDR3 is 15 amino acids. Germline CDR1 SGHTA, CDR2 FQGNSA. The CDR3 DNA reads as TGTGCCAGCAGCTTAGTGTTCGGGAGCAATCAGCCCCAGCATTTT. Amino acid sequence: CASSLVFGSNQPQHF.

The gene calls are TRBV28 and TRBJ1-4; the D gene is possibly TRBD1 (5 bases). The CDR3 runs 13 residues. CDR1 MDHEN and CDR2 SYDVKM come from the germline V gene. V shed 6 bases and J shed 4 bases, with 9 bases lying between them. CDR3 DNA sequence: TGTGCCAGCAGCTGGGACTTTAATGAAAAACTGTTTTTT. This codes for CASSWDFNEKLFF.

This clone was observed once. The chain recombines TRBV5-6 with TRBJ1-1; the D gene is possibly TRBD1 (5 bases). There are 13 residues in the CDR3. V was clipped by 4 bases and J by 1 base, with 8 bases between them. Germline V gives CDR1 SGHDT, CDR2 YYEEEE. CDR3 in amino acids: CASSGGQNTEAFF. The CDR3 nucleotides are TGTGCCAGCAGCGGAGGACAGAACACTGAAGCTTTCTTT.